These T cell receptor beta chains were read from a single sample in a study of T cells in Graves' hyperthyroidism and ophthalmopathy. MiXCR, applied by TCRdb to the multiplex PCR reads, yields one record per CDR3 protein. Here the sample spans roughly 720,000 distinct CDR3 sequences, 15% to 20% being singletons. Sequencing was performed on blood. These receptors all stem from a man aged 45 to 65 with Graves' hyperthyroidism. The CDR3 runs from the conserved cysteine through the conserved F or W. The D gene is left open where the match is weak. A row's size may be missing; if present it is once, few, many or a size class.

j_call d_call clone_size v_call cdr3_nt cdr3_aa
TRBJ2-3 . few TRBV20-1 TGCAGTGCTAGAGATGGGGACTCCTCCACAGATACGCAGTATTTT CSARDGDSSTDTQYF
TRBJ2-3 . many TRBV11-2 TGTGCCAGCAGCCAAGGGCTGAGCACAGATACGCAGTATTTT CASSQGLSTDTQYF
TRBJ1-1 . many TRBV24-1 TGTGCCACCAGTGATTTAGCGGGTGAGTCTTTCTTT CATSDLAGESFF
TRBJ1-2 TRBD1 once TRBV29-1 TGCAGCGTTGGTGACAGGGGAGGAGGCTACACCTTC CSVGDRGGGYTF
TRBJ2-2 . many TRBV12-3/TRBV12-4 TGTGCCAGCAGTTTAACCTCGAGGGCTGGGGAGCTGTTTTTT CASSLTSRAGELFF
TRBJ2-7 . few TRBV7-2 TGTGCCAGCAGCTTAGGCTTAGGTTTGGGCTACGAGCAGTACTTC CASSLGLGLGYEQYF
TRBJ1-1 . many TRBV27 TGTGCCAGCAGTTTAGGGTACAGAACATACACTGAAGCTTTCTTT CASSLGYRTYTEAFF
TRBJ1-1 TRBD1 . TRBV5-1 TGCGCCAGCAGCTTGAACAGGGGGTTAGACGTGAACACTGAAGCTTTCTTT CASSLNRGLDVNTEAFF
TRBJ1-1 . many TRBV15 TGTGCCACCAGCAGAGATAGACCAACGGGGACTGAAGCTTTCTTT CATSRDRPTGTEAFF
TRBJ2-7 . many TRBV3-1 TGTGCCAGCAGCCAACCCGGACTCCTCAAGGACGAGCAGTACTTC CASSQPGLLKDEQYF
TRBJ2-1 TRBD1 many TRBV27 TGTGCCAGCAGCGGGACAGGGGGCCCGGATGAGCAGTTCTTC CASSGTGGPDEQFF
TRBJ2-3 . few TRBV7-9 TGTGCCAGCAGCTTAGGAGCCCCGGACCGCTCCCCAGATACGCAGTATTTT CASSLGAPDRSPDTQYF
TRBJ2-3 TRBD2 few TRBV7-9 TGTGCCAGCAGCAAACCGGGACTAGCGGGAGTACATACGCAGTATTTT CASSKPGLAGVHTQYF
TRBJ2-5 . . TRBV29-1 TGCAGCGTTAGAATTCAAGAGACCCAGTACTTC CSVRIQETQYF
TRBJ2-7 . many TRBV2 TGTGCCAGCATCGAATCCCGCTACGAGCAGTACTTC CASIESRYEQYF
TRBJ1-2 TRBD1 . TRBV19 TGTGCCAGTAGTGCCAGGGGGCGACCTTTTTATGGCTACACCTTC CASSARGRPFYGYTF
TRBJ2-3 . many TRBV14 TGTGCCAGCAGCCGAGGGAGTGACGCAGATACGCAGTATTTT CASSRGSDADTQYF
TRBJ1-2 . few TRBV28 TGTGCCAGCAGCCCTGATTTTAACTATGGCTACACCTTC CASSPDFNYGYTF
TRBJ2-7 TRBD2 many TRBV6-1 TGTGCCAGCATTATTCCTAGCGGGTACGAGCAGTACTTC CASIIPSGYEQYF
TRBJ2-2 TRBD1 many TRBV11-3 TGTGCCAGCAGCTTGGGGGACAGGTCCACCGGGGAGCTGTTTTTT CASSLGDRSTGELFF
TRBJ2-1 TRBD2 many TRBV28 TGTGCCAGCAGTTTCGGGACTAGCGGGATATATGAGCAGTTCTTC CASSFGTSGIYEQFF
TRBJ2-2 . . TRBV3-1 TGTGCCAGCAATGAATTTCGCGGGGAGCTGTTTTTT CASNEFRGELFF
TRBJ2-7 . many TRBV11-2 TGTGCCAGCAGCTTAGCCCCAGGGGCCTACGAGCAGTACTTC CASSLAPGAYEQYF
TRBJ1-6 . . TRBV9 TGTGCCAGCAGCGTAGGGAACAGACCAACACCCCTCCACTTT CASSVGNRPTPLHF
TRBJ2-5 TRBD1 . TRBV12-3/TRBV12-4 TGTGCCAGCAGTCCGGACAGGGGGCAGGGGACCCAGTACTTC CASSPDRGQGTQYF
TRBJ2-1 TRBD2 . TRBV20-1 TGCAGTGCCCCCGTTCGGACTAGCGGAAACAATGAGCAGTTCTTC CSAPVRTSGNNEQFF
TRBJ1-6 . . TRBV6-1 TGTGCCAGCAGTCCGTTCCCGTGGAGACCCCTCCACTTT CASSPFPWRPLHF
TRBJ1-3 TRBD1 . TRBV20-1 TGCAGTGCTAGAGATGGGACAGTTGGAAACACCATATATTTT CSARDGTVGNTIYF
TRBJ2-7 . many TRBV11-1 TGTGCCAGCAGCCACTACTCCTCGAGCTCCTACGAGCAGTACTTC CASSHYSSSSYEQYF
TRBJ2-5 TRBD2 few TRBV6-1 TGTGCCAGCGGGGGACTAGCGGGGCAAGAGACCCAGTACTTC CASGGLAGQETQYF
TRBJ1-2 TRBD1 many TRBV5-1 TGCGCCAGCAGCTCAGAGACAGGGGGCGGCTATGGCTACACCTTC CASSSETGGGYGYTF